Below are 19 T cell receptor beta chains sequenced from a single sample in a study of T cells expressing NK-cell markers. Following a re-call of the 5' RACE reads, TCRdb has one entry per CDR3 protein and lacks DNA. The sample yields about 540,000 distinct CDR3 sequences, of which the top ten take up 3.5% to 4.5%. The specimen sequenced was blood T cells: a sorted CD56 or NKG2C T cell subset, CD4+ or CD8+ T cells, or bulk PBMC T cells (not recorded which). The origin of the receptors is a man aged 18 to 30 in good health.

The gene calls are TRBV29-1 and TRBJ2-3; as DNA is missing, the TRBD2 call by TCRdb cannot be tested. The length of the CDR3 is 16 residues. Germline V gene lookup returns CDR1 SQVTM and CDR2 ANQGSEA. CDR3 sequence: CSVRGGRVYSTDTQYF.

The chain couples TRBV6-2 or TRBV6-3 to TRBJ2-7; the D call of TRBD1 rests on TCRdb alone, since no DNA is present to check it. Per germline, CDR1 MNHEY and CDR2 SVGEGT. The CDR3 loop spans 16 amino acids. The CDR3 region is CASSYEFRDSSYEQYF.

J is TRBJ2-7 and V is TRBV20-1; TCRdb gives TRBD1 as the D gene, but with no DNA this cannot be confirmed. This CDR3 is 14 amino acids long. CDR1 and CDR2 (germline): DFQATT, SNEGSKA (reference sequence). CDR3 protein: CSAKRQGARAEQYF.

CDR3 in amino acids: CATSGNGPRDTQYF. The genes are TRBV24-1 and TRBJ2-3; the D call from TCRdb, TRBD2, cannot be confirmed without DNA. CDR3 length: 14 amino acids. CDR1 and CDR2 from the germline V gene are KGHDR and SFDVKD.

The CDR3 sequence: CAWGIGVNNEQFF. The chain has TRBV30 and TRBJ2-1. Looked up from germline, CDR1 is GTSNPN and CDR2 is SVGIG (reference sequence). The CDR3 length is 13 residues. Looking up the rest from reference TRBV30 and TRBJ2-1 gives the full variable domain: SQTIHQWPATLVQPVGSPLSLECTVEGTSNPNLYWYRQAAGRGLQLLFYSVGIGQISSEVPQNLSASRPQDRQFILSSKKLLLSDSGFYLCAWGIGVNNEQFFGPGTRLTVL.

The chain is built from TRBV12-3 or TRBV12-4 and TRBJ1-2; TCRdb lists TRBD1, though no DNA is available to test this call. The CDR3 length is 12 residues. CDR3 amino acids: CAKGGQGDGYTF.

The genes are TRBV4-3 and TRBJ2-2; TCRdb designates TRBD1, a call that cannot be tested without DNA. The germline V gene encodes CDR1 LGHNA and CDR2 YSLEER. The CDR3 has 16 amino acids. The CDR3: CASSQVGGQNTGELFF.

V gene TRBV20-1 combines with J gene TRBJ2-5; TCRdb calls TRBD2, which cannot be checked without DNA. CDR1 is DFQATT, CDR2 SNEGSKA, per germline (reference sequence). The CDR3 has 14 residues. CDR3 region: CSASGSGGEETQYF.

The V call is TRBV6-2 or TRBV6-3, the J call TRBJ2-1; TCRdb designates TRBD1, a call that cannot be tested without DNA. This CDR3 contains 15 residues. Per the germline V gene, CDR1 is MNHEY and CDR2 is SVGEGT. This CDR3 is CASSSGTGGFNEQFF.

V gene TRBV6-1 combines with J gene TRBJ1-2; TCRdb names TRBD1, which stays unverified in the absence of DNA. The CDR3 covers 14 residues. From germline, CDR1 is MNHNS and CDR2 SASEGT. The CDR3: CASGVAGLVYGYTF.

V usage is TRBV5-1 and J usage is TRBJ2-2; the TRBD1 assignment by TCRdb is unverifiable without DNA. In germline, CDR1 is SGHRS, CDR2 YFSETQ. This CDR3 region has 20 residues. CDR3 amino acids: CASSLDAPGQKPPNTGELFF.

The chain is built from TRBV12-3 or TRBV12-4 and TRBJ2-6; no DNA is available, so the TRBD1 call from TCRdb remains unchecked. The CDR3 spans 15 residues. The CDR3 is CASNGGLSGANVLTF.

This sequence joins TRBV20-1 and TRBJ2-1; no DNA is available, so the TRBD1 call from TCRdb remains unchecked. The CDR3 extends over 16 amino acids. Per germline, CDR1 DFQATT and CDR2 SNEGSKA (reference sequence). The chain's CDR3 is CSARVRDRGRYNEQFF.

This chain uses TRBV11-2 with TRBJ2-3; TCRdb lists TRBD2, though no DNA is available to test this call. Germline lookup yields CDR1 SGHAT and CDR2 FQNNGV. The CDR3 is 17 amino acids. The CDR3 sequence: CASSLAPPTSGRDTQYF.

This chain connects TRBV12-3 or TRBV12-4 to TRBJ2-2; the D gene TCRdb calls, TRBD2, cannot be checked with no DNA. CDR3 length: 16 residues. The CDR3 sequence is CASSPGTSGIIGELFF.

This chain uses TRBV7-2 with TRBJ1-2; the D call of TRBD1 rests on TCRdb alone, since no DNA is present to check it. The CDR3 sequence is 13 residues long. From germline, CDR1 is SGHTA and CDR2 FQGNSA. The CDR3 reads CASTPPGGYGYTF.

The rearrangement joins TRBV27 to TRBJ2-7; lacking DNA, the TRBD1 call made by TCRdb goes unchecked. Looked up from germline, CDR1 is MNHEY and CDR2 is SMNVEV (reference sequence). This CDR3 region has 12 residues. CDR3 amino acids: CATGTGVYEQYF.

J is TRBJ2-2 and V is TRBV11-2; the TCRdb call, TRBD2, lacks DNA for checking. The CDR3 is 16 residues long. The germline CDR1 and CDR2 sequences are SGHAT and FQNNGV. The CDR3 spells CASSPLAGNPTGELFF.

The chain uses TRBV12-3 or TRBV12-4 and TRBJ2-3; TCRdb calls TRBD2, which cannot be checked without DNA. The CDR3 runs to 16 residues. The CDR3 region is CASSIGLAGGTDTQYF.